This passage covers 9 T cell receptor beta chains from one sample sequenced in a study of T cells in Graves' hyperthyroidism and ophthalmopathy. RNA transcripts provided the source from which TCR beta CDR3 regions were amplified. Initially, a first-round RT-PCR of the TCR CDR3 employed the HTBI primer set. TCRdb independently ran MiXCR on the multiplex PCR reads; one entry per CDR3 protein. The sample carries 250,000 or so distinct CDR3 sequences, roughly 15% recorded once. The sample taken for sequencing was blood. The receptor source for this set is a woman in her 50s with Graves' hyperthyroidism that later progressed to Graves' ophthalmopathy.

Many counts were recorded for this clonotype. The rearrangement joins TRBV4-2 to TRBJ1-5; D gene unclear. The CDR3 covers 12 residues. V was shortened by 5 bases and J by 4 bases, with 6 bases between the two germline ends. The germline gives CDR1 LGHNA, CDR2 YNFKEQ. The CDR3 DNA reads TGTGCCAGCAGCACCGATAATCAGCCCCAGCATTTT. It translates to CASSTDNQPQHF.

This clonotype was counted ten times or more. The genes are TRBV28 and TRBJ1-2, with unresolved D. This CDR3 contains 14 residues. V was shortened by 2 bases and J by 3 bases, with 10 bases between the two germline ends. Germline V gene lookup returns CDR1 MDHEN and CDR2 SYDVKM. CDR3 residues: CASSLVGLDYGYTF. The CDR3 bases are TGTGCCAGCAGTTTAGTGGGCCTTGACTATGGCTACACCTTC.

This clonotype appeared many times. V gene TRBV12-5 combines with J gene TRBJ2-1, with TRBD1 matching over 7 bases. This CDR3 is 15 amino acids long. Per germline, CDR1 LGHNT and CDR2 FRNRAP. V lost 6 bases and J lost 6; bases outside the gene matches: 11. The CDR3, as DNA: TGTGCTAGTGGCCTTGACAGGGTGTTGTTCAATGAGCAGTTCTTC. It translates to CASGLDRVLFNEQFF.

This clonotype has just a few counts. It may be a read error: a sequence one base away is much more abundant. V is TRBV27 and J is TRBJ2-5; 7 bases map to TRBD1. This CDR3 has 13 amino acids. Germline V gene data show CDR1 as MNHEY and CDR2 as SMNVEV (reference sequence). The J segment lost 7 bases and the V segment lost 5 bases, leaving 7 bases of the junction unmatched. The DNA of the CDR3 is TGTGCCAGCAGTCCCGACAGGGATGCGACCCAGTACTTC. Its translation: CASSPDRDATQYF.

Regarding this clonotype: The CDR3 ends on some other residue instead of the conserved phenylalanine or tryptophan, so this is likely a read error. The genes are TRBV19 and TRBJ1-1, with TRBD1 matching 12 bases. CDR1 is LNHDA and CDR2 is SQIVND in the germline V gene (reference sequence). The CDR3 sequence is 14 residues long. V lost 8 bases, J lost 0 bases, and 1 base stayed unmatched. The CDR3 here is CASRDRGLNTEAFL. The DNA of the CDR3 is TGTGCCAGTCGGGACAGGGGGCTGAACACTGAAGCTTTCCTT.

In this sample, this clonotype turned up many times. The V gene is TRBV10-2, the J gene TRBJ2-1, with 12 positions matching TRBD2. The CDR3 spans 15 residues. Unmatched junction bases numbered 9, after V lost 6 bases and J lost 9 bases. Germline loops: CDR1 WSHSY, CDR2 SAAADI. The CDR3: CASREGTSGLSEQFF. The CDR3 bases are TGCGCCAGCAGGGAAGGGACTAGCGGGCTAAGTGAGCAGTTCTTC.

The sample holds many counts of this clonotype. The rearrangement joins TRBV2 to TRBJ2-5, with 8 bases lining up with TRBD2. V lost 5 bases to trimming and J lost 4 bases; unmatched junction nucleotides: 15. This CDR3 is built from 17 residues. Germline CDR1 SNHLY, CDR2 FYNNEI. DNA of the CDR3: TGTGCCAGCAGTACATCTGCTAGCGGGTCCCAGAGAGAGACCCAGTACTTC. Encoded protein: CASSTSASGSQRETQYF.

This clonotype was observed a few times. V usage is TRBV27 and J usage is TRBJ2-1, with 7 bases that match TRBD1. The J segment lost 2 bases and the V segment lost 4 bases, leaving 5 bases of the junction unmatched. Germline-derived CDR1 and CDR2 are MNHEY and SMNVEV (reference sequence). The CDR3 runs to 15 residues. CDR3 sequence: CASSSTGVPYNEQFF. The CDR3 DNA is TGTGCCAGCAGTTCAACAGGGGTACCCTACAATGAGCAGTTCTTC.

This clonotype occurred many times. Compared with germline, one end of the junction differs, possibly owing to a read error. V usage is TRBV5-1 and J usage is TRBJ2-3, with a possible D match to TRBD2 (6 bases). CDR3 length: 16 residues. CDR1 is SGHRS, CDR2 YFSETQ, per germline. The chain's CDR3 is CASSLEGRWGTDTQYF. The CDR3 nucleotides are TGCGCCAGCAGTTTGGAGGGACGCTGGGGCACAGATACGCAGTATTTT.